The clone carrying this T cell receptor (beta chain) was recorded a few times. Its antigen is undetermined. The CDR3 totals 17 residues. Germline assignment: CDR1 SGHNT and CDR2 YENEEA. J lost 6 bases, V lost 0 bases, and 7 bases had no gene match. TCRdb re-analysed the 5' RACE reads in MiXCR, keeping a single row per CDR3 protein. Among about 890,000 distinct CDR3 sequences listed, approximately 13% were seen once. The data originate from a study of identical twins. Study-wide results and limits: Out-of-frame TCR alpha sharing in monozygotic twins exceeded recombination model predictions.

These sequences were also reported in another study, on yellow fever vaccine responses in identical twins.

The chain is built from TRBV11-3 and TRBJ2-1; 11 positions agree with TRBD2. The receptor comes from a woman aged 18-29 years in good health. Sequenced material: PBMCs. The CDR3 spells CASSLDGLAGGTNEQFF. As DNA, the CDR3 is TGTGCCAGCAGCTTAGATGGGCTAGCGGGAGGAACCAATGAGCAGTTCTTC.